These 2 T cell receptor beta chains came from one sample sequenced in a study of blood T cells in healthy people across ages. Together with a sample-barcoded 5' primer, a J-beta primer mix was included in a second PCR lasting about 7 to 11 cycles. MiXCR, run by TCRdb on the 5' RACE reads, gives a single entry per CDR3 protein. The table includes hundreds of thousands of distinct CDR3 sequences, roughly 60% detected once. The sample taken for sequencing was blood. The receptors shown here come from a man aged 30-40 years in good health.

This clonotype was seen a handful of times. The J gene is TRBJ1-1, the V gene TRBV4-3; D unclear. The CDR3 totals 15 residues. From germline, CDR1 is LGHNA and CDR2 YSLEER. Trimming took 0 bases from V and 1 from J, leaving 9 bases between them. The CDR3 loop reads CASSQDHVGNTEAFF. CDR3 coding DNA: TGCGCCAGCAGCCAAGATCATGTGGGGAACACTGAAGCTTTCTTT.

This chain uses TRBV14 with TRBJ1-2; no clear D. The CDR3 runs 15 residues. Trimming took 4 bases from V and 4 from J, leaving 16 bases between them. Germline CDR1 and CDR2: SGHDN and FVKESK. The CDR3 sequence is CASSPHKYGLYGYTF. The CDR3 region has the DNA TGTGCCAGCAGCCCGCATAAATACGGCCTCTATGGCTACACCTTC.